This T cell receptor (beta chain) originates from a study of blood T cells in healthy people across ages. Sample-barcoded 5' priming and a J-beta primer mix drove a second PCR of roughly 6 to 12 cycles. TCRdb used MiXCR to reprocess the 5' RACE reads, holding one entry per CDR3 protein. The data show under 1,000,000 distinct CDR3 sequences, more than 35% seen once. Regarding this clonotype: The antigen remains undetermined.

Findings of the study overall: With unsorted PBMCs, a conclusive comparison of naive versus antigen-experienced cells was not possible. Long-lived and aged donors differed, with more naive CD4+ cells and higher diversity in the long-lived. The donors' CMV status was not determined, possibly confounding changes in expanded clonotypes.

Germline V gives CDR1 SGHTA, CDR2 FQGNSA. Trimming cost V 7 bases and J 2 bases, with 12 bases left between them. This CDR3 contains 14 residues. This TCR derives from a man at least 80 years old in good health. Sequenced material: blood. The chain employs TRBV7-2 and TRBJ2-1, with D possibly called TRBD1 or TRBD2 (5 bases each). The CDR3 is CASTKTGPYNEQFF. CDR3 DNA: TGTGCCAGCACCAAAACGGGACCCTACAATGAGCAGTTCTTC.